These 16 T cell receptor beta chains were sequenced from one sample in a study of blood T cell repertoires in COVID-19 (dated by TCRdb to the early 2020s). Libraries were made using the immunoSEQ multiplex PCR assay. Here the immuneACCESS table is served through TCRdb, limited to in-frame sequences with V and J called. Missing clones are a known gap in these copies; in checked studies unresolved V genes cover under half, and the rest lacks a known reason. This sample has around 300,000 clones in its table, and 80% to 90% of those were observed once. About 2.2% of the sample is in the top ten clones. The sample was PBMCs or T cells enriched from blood (not recorded which). Source of these receptors: a woman aged 18-29 years who had recovered from COVID-19.

The chain couples TRBV9 to TRBJ2-3; 7 nucleotides match TRBD2. The germline V gene encodes CDR1 SGDLS and CDR2 YYNGEE. Trimming cost V 6 bases and J 2 bases; bases outside gene matches: 9. The CDR3 is 15 residues long. CDR3 coding DNA: TGTGCCAGCAACAGTGGGAGCGGGACCACAGATACGCAGTATTTT. It yields the protein CASNSGSGTTDTQYF.

The chain is built from TRBV28 and TRBJ1-1; D is unresolved. The germline CDR1 and CDR2 sequences are MDHEN and SYDVKM. CDR3 length: 13 residues. V lost 3 bases and J 10 bases, leaving 15 bases between the germline ends. DNA of the CDR3: TGTGCCAGCAGTTTTAGCGGGCCGTCGGGAGCTTTCTTT. Residues: CASSFSGPSGAFF.

This chain links TRBV4-1 with TRBJ1-1; a weak D match, TRBD1 (6 bases). The V and J ends lost 4 bases and 5 bases respectively, with 11 bases between them. The CDR3 is made up of 13 amino acids. In germline, CDR1 is MGHRA, CDR2 YSYEKL. The CDR3 loop is CASSPGGATEAFF. The CDR3 DNA reads as TGCGCCAGCAGCCCTGGGGGGGCAACTGAAGCTTTCTTT.

A single count supports this clone. The chain is built from TRBV6-1 and TRBJ2-5; TRBD2 matches 10 bases. CDR1 is MNHNS, CDR2 SASEGT, per germline. This CDR3 is built from 15 residues. V lost 2 bases and J lost 4; bases outside the gene matches: 4. This CDR3 reads CASSESGGAGETQYF. The CDR3, as DNA: TGTGCCAGCAGTGAAAGCGGGGGGGCCGGAGAGACCCAGTACTTC.

The rearrangement links TRBV30 to TRBJ2-1, with 9 nucleotides matching TRBD1. Germline loops: CDR1 GTSNPN, CDR2 SVGIG (reference sequence). CDR3 length equals 14 residues. Germline trimming cut 3 bases from V and 4 bases from J; bases unmatched to any gene: 4. The chain's CDR3 is CAWSRGQGYNEQFF. As DNA, the CDR3 is TGTGCCTGGAGCCGCGGACAGGGGTACAATGAGCAGTTCTTC.

The chain carries TRBV6-1 and TRBJ1-2, with a weak D call TRBD1 (5 bases). The CDR3 runs to 15 residues. Trimming shortened V by 0 bases and J by 8 bases, and 16 bases separated the two germline ends. CDR1 MNHNS and CDR2 SASEGT come from the germline V gene. The CDR3 is CASSEAKVGVEGYTF. The CDR3 DNA follows: TGTGCCAGCAGTGAAGCAAAGGTAGGGGTTGAAGGCTACACCTTC.

This chain uses TRBV2 with TRBJ1-2; no clear D gene. Trimming removed 4 bases from V and 2 bases from J, with 8 bases in between. This CDR3 is built from 13 residues. CDR1 and CDR2 (germline): SNHLY, FYNNEI. CDR3 sequence reads: CASSVQKNYGYTF. In nucleotides, the CDR3 is TGTGCCAGCAGTGTACAGAAGAACTATGGCTACACCTTC.

This chain connects TRBV4-1 to TRBJ2-4, with D uncertain. This CDR3 region has 16 residues. Trimming took 0 bases from V and 0 from J, leaving 9 bases between them. Germline values: CDR1 MGHRA, CDR2 YSYEKL. CDR3 sequence reads: CASSQDETLAKNIQYF. The CDR3 DNA follows: TGCGCCAGCAGCCAAGATGAAACTCTAGCCAAAAACATTCAGTACTTC.

This chain connects TRBV28 to TRBJ1-2; D possibly corresponds to TRBD1 (6 bases). The CDR3 contains 14 residues. Looked up from germline, CDR1 is MDHEN and CDR2 is SYDVKM. Trimming took off 2 bases at V and 6 bases at J, with 13 bases between the two ends. The CDR3 sequence: CASSLGGGAHGYTF. The CDR3 nucleotides read TGTGCCAGCAGTTTAGGTGGGGGGGCACATGGCTACACCTTC.

The V gene is TRBV27, the J gene TRBJ1-1; possible D gene TRBD1, 6 bases. This CDR3 region has 14 residues. CDR1 and CDR2 (germline): MNHEY, SMNVEV (reference sequence). Trimming left V 1 base short and J 3 bases short, with 9 bases between. The DNA for the CDR3 is TGTGCCAGCAGTTTATTTGCAGGGGACACTGAAGCTTTCTTT. Its translation is CASSLFAGDTEAFF.

V gene TRBV5-4 combines with J gene TRBJ1-3, with unresolved D. This CDR3 comprises 14 residues. V shed 4 bases and J shed 11 bases, with 19 bases lying between them. Germline CDR1 reads SGHNT; CDR2 reads YYREEE (reference sequence). The CDR3 region has the DNA TGTGCCAGCAGCCCCGAGGCAGCCGGGGTCGCCATATATTTT. Translating it yields CASSPEAAGVAIYF.

This clone appeared a single time. V usage is TRBV23-1 and J usage is TRBJ2-2, with TRBD1 identical over 7 bases. TRBV23-1 is sorted into the ORF group, with uncertain function. There are 17 residues in the CDR3. J was trimmed by 5 bases and V by 0 bases; bases with no gene match: 9. The CDR3 nucleotides are TGCGCCAGCAGTCAATCTCCCCGGACAGGAAAAACCGGGGAGCTGTTTTTT. Amino acids: CASSQSPRTGKTGELFF.

The chain has TRBV27 and TRBJ2-1; TRBD2 agrees at 8 bases. The CDR3 length is 14 residues. The V segment lost 6 bases and the J segment 9 bases; nucleotides outside the gene matches: 10. CDR1 is MNHEY, CDR2 SMNVEV, per germline (reference sequence). The CDR3 coding sequence is TGTGCCAGCAGGGGTAGCGGGGCTCTAGGTGAGCAGTTCTTC. Protein: CASRGSGALGEQFF.

This CDR3 is CASSLSPGGNYGYTF. CDR3 coding DNA: TGTGCCAGCAGTTTAAGTCCTGGGGGCAACTATGGCTACACCTTC. J is TRBJ1-2 and V is TRBV27; weak D call: TRBD1 (6 bases). With 2 bases removed from V and 2 bases from J, the gap between germline ends came to 12 bases. The CDR3 totals 15 residues. Germline loops: CDR1 MNHEY, CDR2 SMNVEV (reference sequence).

The rearrangement joins TRBV24-1 to TRBJ2-3; D is possibly TRBD1 (6 bases). V was pared by 9 bases and J by 4 bases, with 13 bases between. The CDR3 length is 13 residues. Germline loops: CDR1 KGHDR, CDR2 SFDVKD. Here the CDR3 DNA reads TGTGCCACCTCCAGGGGCGACGCAGATACGCAGTATTTT. It encodes CATSRGDADTQYF.

This chain connects TRBV19 to TRBJ2-7; D remains unclear. CDR1 LNHDA and CDR2 SQIVND come from the germline V gene (reference sequence). V was trimmed by 3 bases and J by 1 base, leaving 13 bases between them. CDR3 length equals 15 residues. CDR3 sequence (DNA): TGTGCCAGTAGTATGGGTATGGGCAGGTCCTACGAGCAGTACTTC. It encodes CASSMGMGRSYEQYF.